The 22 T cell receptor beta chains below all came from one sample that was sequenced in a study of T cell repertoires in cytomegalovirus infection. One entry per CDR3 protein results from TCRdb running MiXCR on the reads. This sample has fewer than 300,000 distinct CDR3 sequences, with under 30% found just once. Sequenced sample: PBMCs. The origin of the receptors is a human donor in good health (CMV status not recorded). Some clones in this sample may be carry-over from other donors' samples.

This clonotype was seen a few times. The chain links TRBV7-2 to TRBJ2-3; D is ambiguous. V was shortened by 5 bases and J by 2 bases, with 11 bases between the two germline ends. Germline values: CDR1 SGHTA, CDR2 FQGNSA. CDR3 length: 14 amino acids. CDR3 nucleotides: TGTGCCAGCAGCCCACCCTCCAACACAGATACGCAGTATTTT. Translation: CASSPPSNTDTQYF.

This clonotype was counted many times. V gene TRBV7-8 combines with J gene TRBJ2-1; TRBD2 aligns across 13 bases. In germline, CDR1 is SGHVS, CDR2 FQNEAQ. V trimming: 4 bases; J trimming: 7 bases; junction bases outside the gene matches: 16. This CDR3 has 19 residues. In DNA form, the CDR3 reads TGTGCCAGCAGCTCGGGGACAGGACTAGCGGGAGTTCTGTGGAATGAGCAGTTCTTC. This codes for CASSSGTGLAGVLWNEQFF.

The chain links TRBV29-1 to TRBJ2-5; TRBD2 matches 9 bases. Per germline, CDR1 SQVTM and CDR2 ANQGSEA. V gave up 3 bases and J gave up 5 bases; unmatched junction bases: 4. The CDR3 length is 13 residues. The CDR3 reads CSVEWLAGETQYF. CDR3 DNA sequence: TGCAGCGTTGAGTGGCTAGCGGGGGAGACCCAGTACTTC.

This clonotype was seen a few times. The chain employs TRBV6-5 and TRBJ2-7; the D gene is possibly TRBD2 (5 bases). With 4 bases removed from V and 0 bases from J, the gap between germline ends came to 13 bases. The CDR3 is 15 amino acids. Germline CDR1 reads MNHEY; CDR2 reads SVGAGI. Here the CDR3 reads CASSWRNGISYEQYF. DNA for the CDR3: TGTGCCAGCAGTTGGCGAAACGGGATCTCCTACGAGCAGTACTTC.

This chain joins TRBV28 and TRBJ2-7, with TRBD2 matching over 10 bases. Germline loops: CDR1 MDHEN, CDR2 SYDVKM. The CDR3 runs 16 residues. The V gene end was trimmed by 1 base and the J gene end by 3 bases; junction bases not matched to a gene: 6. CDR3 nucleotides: TGTGCCAGCAGTTTATTTACTAGCGGGGCGGTCTACGAGCAGTACTTC. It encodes CASSLFTSGAVYEQYF.

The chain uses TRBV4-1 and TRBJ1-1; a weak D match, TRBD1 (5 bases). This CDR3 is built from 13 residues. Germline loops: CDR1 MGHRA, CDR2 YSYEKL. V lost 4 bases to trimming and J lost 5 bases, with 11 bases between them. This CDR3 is CASSLQEGTEAFF. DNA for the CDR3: TGCGCCAGCAGCCTCCAGGAGGGGACTGAAGCTTTCTTT.

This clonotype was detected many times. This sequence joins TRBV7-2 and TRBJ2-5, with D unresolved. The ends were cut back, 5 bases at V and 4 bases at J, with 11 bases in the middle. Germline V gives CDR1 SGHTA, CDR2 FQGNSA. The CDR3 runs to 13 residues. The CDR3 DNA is TGTGCCAGCAGCCTCTCCCCAGGAGAGACCCAGTACTTC. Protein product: CASSLSPGETQYF.

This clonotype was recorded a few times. The CDR3 DNA reads as TGTGCCAGTAGTCGACAGGGCGCCGAGACCCAGTACTTC. Residues: CASSRQGAETQYF. The genes are TRBV19 and TRBJ2-5; 7 bases are shared with TRBD1. The CDR3 is made up of 13 amino acids. Germline CDR1 reads LNHDA; CDR2 reads SQIVND (reference sequence). V lost 5 bases to trimming and J lost 5 bases; unmatched junction nucleotides: 5. Supplemented by reference TRBV19 and TRBJ2-5, the full variable domain reads DGGITQSPKYLFRKEGQNVTLSCEQNLNHDAMYWYRQDPGQGLRLIYYSQIVNDFQKGDIAEGYSVSREKKESFPLTVTSAQKNPTAFYLCASSRQGAETQYFGPGTRLLVL.

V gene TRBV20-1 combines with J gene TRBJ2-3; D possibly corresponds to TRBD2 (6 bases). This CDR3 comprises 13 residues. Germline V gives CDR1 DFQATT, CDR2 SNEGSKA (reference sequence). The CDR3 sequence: CTYPGGAGDTQYF. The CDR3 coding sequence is TGCACTTACCCTGGCGGGGCGGGAGATACGCAGTATTTT.

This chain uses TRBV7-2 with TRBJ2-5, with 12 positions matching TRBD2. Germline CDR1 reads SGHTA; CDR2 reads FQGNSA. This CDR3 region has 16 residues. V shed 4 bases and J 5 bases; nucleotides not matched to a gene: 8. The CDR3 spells CASSSASGRVMETQYF. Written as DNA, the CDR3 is TGTGCCAGCAGCTCCGCTAGCGGGAGGGTAATGGAGACCCAGTACTTC.

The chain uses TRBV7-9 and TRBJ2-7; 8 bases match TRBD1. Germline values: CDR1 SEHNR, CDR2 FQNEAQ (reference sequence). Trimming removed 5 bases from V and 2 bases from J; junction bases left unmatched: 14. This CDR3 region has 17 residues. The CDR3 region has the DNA TGTGCCAGCAGCCTTCGGCCCGGACAGGGCCCTCCCTACGAGCAGTACTTC. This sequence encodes CASSLRPGQGPPYEQYF.

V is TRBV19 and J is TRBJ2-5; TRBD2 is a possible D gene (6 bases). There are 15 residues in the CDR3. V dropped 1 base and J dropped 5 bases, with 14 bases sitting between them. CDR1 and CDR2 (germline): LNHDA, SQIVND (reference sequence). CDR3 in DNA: TGTGCCAGTAGTATAGCCGGGGGAGAGGAGGAGACCCAGTACTTC. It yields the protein CASSIAGGEEETQYF.

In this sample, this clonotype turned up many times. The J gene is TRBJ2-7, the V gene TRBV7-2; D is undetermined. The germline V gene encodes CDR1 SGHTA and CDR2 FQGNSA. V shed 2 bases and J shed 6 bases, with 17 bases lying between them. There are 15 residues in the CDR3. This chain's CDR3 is CASSLQTSLGSEQYF. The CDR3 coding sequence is TGTGCCAGCAGCTTACAGACCTCTCTCGGTTCCGAGCAGTACTTC.

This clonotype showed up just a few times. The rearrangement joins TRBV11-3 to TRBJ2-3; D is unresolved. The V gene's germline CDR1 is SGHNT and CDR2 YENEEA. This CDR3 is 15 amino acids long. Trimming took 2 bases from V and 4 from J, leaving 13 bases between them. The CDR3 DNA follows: TGTGCCAGCAGCTTAAATTTGGCCGGGCCAGATACGCAGTATTTT. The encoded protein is CASSLNLAGPDTQYF.

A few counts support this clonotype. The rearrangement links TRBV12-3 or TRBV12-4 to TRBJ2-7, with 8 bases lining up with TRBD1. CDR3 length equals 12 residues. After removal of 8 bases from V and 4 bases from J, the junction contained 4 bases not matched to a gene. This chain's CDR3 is CASGDRKYEQYF. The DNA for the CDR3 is TGTGCCAGCGGGGACAGGAAGTACGAGCAGTACTTC.

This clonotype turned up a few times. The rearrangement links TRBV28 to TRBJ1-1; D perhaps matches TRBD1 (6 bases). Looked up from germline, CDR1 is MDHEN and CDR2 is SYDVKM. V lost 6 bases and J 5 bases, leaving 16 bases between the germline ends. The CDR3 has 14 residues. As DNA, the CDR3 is TGTGCCAGCAGGCCCCCCCAGGGGAGGACTGAAGCTTTCTTT. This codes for CASRPPQGRTEAFF.

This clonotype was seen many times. The CDR3 protein is CASSFLSDSYEQYF. CDR3 DNA sequence: TGTGCCAGCAGCTTTCTCTCTGACTCCTACGAGCAGTACTTC. The rearrangement joins TRBV7-2 to TRBJ2-7; the D is unclear. The V gene lost 3 bases and the J gene lost 0 bases, with 9 bases spanning the gap. This CDR3 comprises 14 residues. Germline assignment: CDR1 SGHTA and CDR2 FQGNSA.

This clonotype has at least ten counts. CDR3 region: CASSFTSSGRAVYEQYF. CDR3 coding DNA: TGTGCCAGCAGTTTCACATCTAGCGGGAGGGCCGTATACGAGCAGTACTTC. The rearrangement joins TRBV6-2 or TRBV6-3 to TRBJ2-7; 12 positions agree with TRBD2. Germline V gives CDR1 MNHEY, CDR2 SVGEGT. This CDR3 is 17 amino acids long. Trimming cost V 4 bases and J 4 bases; bases outside gene matches: 11.

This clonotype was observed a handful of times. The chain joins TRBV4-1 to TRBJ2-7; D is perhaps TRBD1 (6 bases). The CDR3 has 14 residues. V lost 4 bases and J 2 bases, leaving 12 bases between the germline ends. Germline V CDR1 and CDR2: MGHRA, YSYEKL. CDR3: CASSRQTGPYEQYF. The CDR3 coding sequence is TGCGCCAGCAGCCGACAGACAGGTCCCTACGAGCAGTACTTC.

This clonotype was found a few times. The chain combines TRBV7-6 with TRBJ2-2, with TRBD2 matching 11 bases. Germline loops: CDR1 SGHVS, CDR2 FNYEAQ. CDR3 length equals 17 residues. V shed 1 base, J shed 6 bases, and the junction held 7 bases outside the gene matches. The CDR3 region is CASSLGLAGGVAGELFF. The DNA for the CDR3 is TGTGCCAGCAGCTTAGGTCTAGCGGGAGGTGTGGCCGGGGAGCTGTTTTTT.

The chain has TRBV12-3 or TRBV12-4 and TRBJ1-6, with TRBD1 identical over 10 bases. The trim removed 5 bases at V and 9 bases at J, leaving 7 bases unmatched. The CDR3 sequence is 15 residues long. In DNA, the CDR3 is TGTGCCAGCAGTGAGGGACAGGGGCTTGCTTCACCCCTCCACTTT. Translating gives CASSEGQGLASPLHF.

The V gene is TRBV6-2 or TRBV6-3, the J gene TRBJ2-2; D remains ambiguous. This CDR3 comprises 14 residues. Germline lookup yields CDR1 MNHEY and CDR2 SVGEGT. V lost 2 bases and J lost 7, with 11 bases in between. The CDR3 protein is CASSYGSVHGELFF. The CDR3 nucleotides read TGTGCCAGCAGTTACGGCTCAGTTCACGGGGAGCTGTTTTTT.